This T cell receptor beta chain was sequenced during a study of blood T cell repertoires in COVID-19 (dated by TCRdb to 2018 to 2021). For the wider study: Collaborator samples came from the United States, Italy and Spain and covered acute and convalescent phases of COVID-19. The material from the prospective study consisted of cDNA or gDNA derived from T cells, B-cell-depleted T cells, or PBMCs. Subjects who had been exposed to COVID-19, were actively infected with it, or had recovered from it provided the deeply sampled blood TCRbeta repertoires that made up the dataset. The repertoires were released in a freely available public database intended as a resource for research on the immune response to SARS-CoV-2. Samples came from the ongoing ImmuneRACE study (first 160 participants) plus 1,254 subjects from 6 global collaborators. The sample metadata nearly always contained a de-identified subject ID, COVID-19 status, age in years and sex. Where HLA class I and class II types were available, the types were taken from metadata supplied by the sample provider, not from assay-based typing.

Comment on this clone: The antigen it recognizes is unknown. No base quality values were provided; no much bigger clone lies one nucleotide off.

From cysteine to phenylalanine, the CDR3 is 17 amino acids long. Of all the DNA, just the CDR3 is kept, 51 bases in frame from base 1. Trimming removed 7 bases from V and 0 bases from J; the gene matches leave 13 bases unexplained. From a lookup of the germline V gene (reference sequence), CDR1 and CDR2 are SGHNT and YYREEE. In the prospective study, participants were roughly 18 to 95 years old, resided in about 25 geographic areas of the United States, and were enrolled through a virtual design. In the prospective study, participants were assigned to cohorts based on the clinical history participants reported in a screening survey and a study questionnaire. In the prospective study, whole blood, serum and a nasopharyngeal or oropharyngeal swab were collected from each participant by mobile phlebotomists. Participants in the prospective study had the option to provide additional blood draws and questionnaires over an approximately 2-month period. Before DNA extraction, blood samples from the prospective study were shipped at room temperature or frozen.

The immunoSEQ Assay, a bias-controlled multiplex PCR, was used to amplify TCRbeta CDR3 regions from genomic DNA. Turning to the authors' computational methods: The number of nucleated cells in each sample was estimated from the amplification of reference gene primers within the assay. To quantify the absolute abundance of each unique TCRbeta CDR3 rearrangement, sequence reads were collapsed and filtered. Productive Simpson clonality was computed per sample as the square root of Simpson's diversity index over productive rearrangements. In its TCRdb copy, this immuneACCESS table keeps in-frame sequences only and misses some clones. Where compared with another copy, unresolved V genes explain less than half of these, and the others have no known cause. Clone size and V and J calls were adopted from that table, with D and trimming inferred from the DNA. In all, the sample holds about 270,000 clones, and just under 90% of those were seen once. About 4% of the sample rests with the top ten.

General study outcomes and caveats: The quantity of clinical and demographic metadata differed by source and by participant and was supplied without curation.

The chain joins TRBV5-4 to TRBJ2-1; TRBD2 agrees with 7 junctional bases. Sample: PBMCs or T cells enriched from blood (not recorded which). The TCR originated in a young woman with acute COVID-19. The CDR3: CASSLGTTPSSYNEQFF. The nucleotide sequence is TGTGCCAGCTCACTGGGGACTACCCCAAGCTCCTACAATGAGCAGTTCTTC.